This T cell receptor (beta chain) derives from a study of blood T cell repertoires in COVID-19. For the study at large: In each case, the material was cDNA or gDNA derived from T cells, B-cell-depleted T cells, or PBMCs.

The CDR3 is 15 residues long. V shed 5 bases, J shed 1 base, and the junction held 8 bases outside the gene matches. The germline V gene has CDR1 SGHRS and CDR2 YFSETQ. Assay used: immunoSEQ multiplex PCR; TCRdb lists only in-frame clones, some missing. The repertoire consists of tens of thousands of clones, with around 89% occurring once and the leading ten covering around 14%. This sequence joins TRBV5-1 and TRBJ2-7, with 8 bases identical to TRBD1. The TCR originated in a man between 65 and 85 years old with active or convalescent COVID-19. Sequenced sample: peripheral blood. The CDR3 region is CASSPWGDRSYEQYF. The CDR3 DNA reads TGCGCCAGCAGTCCTTGGGGGGACAGGTCCTACGAGCAGTACTTC.